A single TCR beta chain is shown here with its context. What it binds is unknown. Some clones are missing from TCRdb's copy, which holds only in-frame ones; the method was immunoSEQ multiplex PCR. The top ten hold around 1.7% of the sample, which has approximately 2,000,000 clones, over 85% seen once. The data stem from a study of shared clonotypes between healthy human individuals. Study-level points and caveats: Among donors, the sharing of clonotypes was expected to be influenced by sequencing depth. Non-shared clonotypes had lower generation probabilities than clonotypes shared by all four sorted-subset donors.

Terminally differentiated effector memory CD45RA+ cells were excluded from the naive CD8 cells, which were CD45RO-negative and positively selected for CCR7. V lost 7 bases to trimming and J lost 1 base, with 13 bases between them. The CDR3 is made up of 14 amino acids. Germline V gene sequence: CDR1 MDHEN, CDR2 SYDVKM. Input material: naive CD8+ T cells from PBMCs. This clonotype was obtained from a man aged 18 to 30 in good health. Some clones in this sample may be carry-over from other donors' samples. The chain is built from TRBV28 and TRBJ1-1; D is uncertain. CDR3 region: CASKLEGENTEAFF. CDR3 DNA: TGTGCCAGCAAGCTGGAGGGTGAGAACACTGAAGCTTTCTTT. The whole variable domain, remainder taken from reference TRBV28 and TRBJ1-1, is DVKVTQSSRYLVKRTGEKVFLECVQDMDHENMFWYRQDPGLGLRLIYFSYDVKMKEKGDIPEGYSVSREKKERFSLILESASTNQTSMYLCASKLEGENTEAFFGQGTRLTVV.